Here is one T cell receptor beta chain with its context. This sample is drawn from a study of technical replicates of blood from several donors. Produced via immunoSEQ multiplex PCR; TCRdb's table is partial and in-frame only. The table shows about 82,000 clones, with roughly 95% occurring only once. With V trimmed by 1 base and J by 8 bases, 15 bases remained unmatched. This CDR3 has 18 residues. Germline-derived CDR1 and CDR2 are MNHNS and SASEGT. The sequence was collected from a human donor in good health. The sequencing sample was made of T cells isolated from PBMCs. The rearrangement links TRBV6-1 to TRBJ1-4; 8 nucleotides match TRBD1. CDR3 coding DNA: TGTGCCAGCAGTGAAGGAAGACACCGACAGGGGTCAAGGGAAAAACTGTTTTTT. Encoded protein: CASSEGRHRQGSREKLFF.